The source of this TCR beta chain is a study of blood T cells in healthy people across ages. The CDR3 extends over 14 amino acids. V was cut by 3 bases and J by 4 bases, with 12 bases left in between. Germline V gene lookup returns CDR1 LGHNA and CDR2 YNFKEQ. Study conclusions and caveats: In the absence of known donor CMV status, changes in expanded clonotypes were possibly confounded.

Concerning this clonotype: Its antigen is as yet unknown.

Primers used in a second PCR of about 6 to 11 cycles were a sample-barcoded 5' primer and a J-beta primer mix. TCRdb passed the 5' RACE reads through MiXCR, listing each CDR3 protein once. Here the sample spans around 520,000 distinct CDR3 sequences, roughly a quarter being singletons. This sample was also put to use in a study of T cells of mothers and their children.

The receptor's source is a boy aged 2 to 10 in good health. Input material: blood. The chain joins TRBV4-2 to TRBJ1-1, with D maybe TRBD1 (5 bases). CDR3 amino acids: CASSHKDSRTEAFF. The CDR3 DNA sequence: TGTGCCAGCAGCCACAAAGACAGCCGCACTGAAGCTTTCTTT.